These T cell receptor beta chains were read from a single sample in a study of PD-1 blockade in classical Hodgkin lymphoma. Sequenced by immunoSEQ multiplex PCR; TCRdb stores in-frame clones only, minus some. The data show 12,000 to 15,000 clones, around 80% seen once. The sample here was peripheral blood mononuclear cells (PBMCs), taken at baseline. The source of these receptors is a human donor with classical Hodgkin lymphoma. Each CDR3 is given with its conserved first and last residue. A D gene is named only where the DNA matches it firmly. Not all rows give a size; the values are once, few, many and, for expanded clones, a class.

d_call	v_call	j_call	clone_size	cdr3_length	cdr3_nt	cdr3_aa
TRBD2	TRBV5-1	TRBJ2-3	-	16	TGCGCCAGCAGCAGAACTAGCGGGGGGCAGGGCGATACGCAGTATTTT	CASSRTSGGQGDTQYF
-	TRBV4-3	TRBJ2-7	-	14	TGCGCCAGCAGCCAAGATCATAGGCAGCTTGTGCTGTACTTC	CASSQDHRQLVLYF
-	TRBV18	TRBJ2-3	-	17	TGTGCCAGCTCACCACCTACAAGTTCAGGGGTTGAGGATACGCAGTATTTT	CASSPPTSSGVEDTQYF
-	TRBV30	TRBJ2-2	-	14	TGTGCCTGGAGCACAGGGCTGGGGACCGGGGAGCTGTTTTTT	CAWSTGLGTGELFF
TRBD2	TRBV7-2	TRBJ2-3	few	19	TGTGCCAGCAGCTTAGACCTGCCGACTAGCGGGAGGAGCACAGATACGCAGTATTTT	CASSLDLPTSGRSTDTQYF
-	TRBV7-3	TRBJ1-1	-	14	TGTGCCAGCAGCTTGCTCAACAAGAACACTGAAGCTTTCTTT	CASSLLNKNTEAFF
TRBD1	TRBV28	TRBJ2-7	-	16	TGTGCCAGCAGTTCCATCCGGGACAGGGGGCCCTACGAGCAGTACTTC	CASSSIRDRGPYEQYF
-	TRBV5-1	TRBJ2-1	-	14	TGCGCCAGCAGCTTGATGAGCTCCTACAATGAGCAGTTCTTC	CASSLMSSYNEQFF
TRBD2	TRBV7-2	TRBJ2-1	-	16	TGTGCCAGCAGCTTAGTGGGGGGGGTACCCTACAATGAGCAGTTCTTC	CASSLVGGVPYNEQFF
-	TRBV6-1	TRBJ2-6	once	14	TGTGCCAGCATCCCGGGCCCTGGGGCCAACGTCCTGACTTTC	CASIPGPGANVLTF